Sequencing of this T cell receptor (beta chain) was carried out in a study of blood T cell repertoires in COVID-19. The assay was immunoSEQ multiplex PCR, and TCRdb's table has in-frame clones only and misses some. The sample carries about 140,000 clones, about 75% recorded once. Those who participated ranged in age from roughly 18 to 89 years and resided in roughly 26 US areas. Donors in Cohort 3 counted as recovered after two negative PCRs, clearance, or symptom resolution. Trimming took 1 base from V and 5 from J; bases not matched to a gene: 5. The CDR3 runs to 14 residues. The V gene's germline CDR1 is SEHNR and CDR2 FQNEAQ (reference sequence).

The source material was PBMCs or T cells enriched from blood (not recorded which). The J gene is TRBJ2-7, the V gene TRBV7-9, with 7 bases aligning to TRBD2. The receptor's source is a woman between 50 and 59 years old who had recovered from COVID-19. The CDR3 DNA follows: TGTGCCAGCAGCTTAGTCGGGGGGAAAGACGAGCAGTACTTC. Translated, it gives CASSLVGGKDEQYF.